This T cell receptor beta chain was sequenced for a study of blood T cells in healthy people across ages. Trimming cost V 6 bases and J 6 bases, with 13 bases left between them. CDR1 and CDR2 (germline): SGHTA, FQGNSA. The CDR3 is made up of 13 amino acids. A second PCR of 7 to 11 cycles used a sample-barcoded 5' primer and a J-beta primer mix. Each cDNA molecule was tagged by a template-switch adaptor that had 12 random nucleotides. Using its own MiXCR run on the 5' RACE reads, TCRdb lists one record per CDR3 protein. The data hold around 2 million distinct CDR3 sequences, with around 42% observed a single time.

The chain couples TRBV7-2 to TRBJ2-3; D is ambiguous. Source material: blood. This clonotype was obtained from a human donor in good health. CDR3 sequence: CASSPVSADTQYF. The CDR3 coding sequence is TGTGCCAGCAGTCCTGTCTCGGCGGATACGCAGTATTTT.